This T cell receptor (beta chain) was sequenced for a study of a mutant IDH1 vaccine in newly diagnosed glioma (dated by TCRdb to the early 2020s). Some background on the complete study: Vaccination was initiated 4-6 weeks after radiotherapy alone, or concurrently with temozolomide cycles in the chemotherapy-containing groups. Of the 25 to 40 treated patients, about 60% were male and about 40% were female, and the mean age was approximately 41 years. Before enrollment, most patients had been given radiochemotherapy with temozolomide as standard therapy, while the rest had received either radiotherapy alone or temozolomide alone. Visit V12 was the week-35 safety follow-up and visit V13 was the week-47 end of study. Peripheral blood was collected at six visits: V03 (baseline), V05, V07, V10, V12 and V13. For exploratory analyses, 25 treated patients had longitudinal TCRB deep sequencing done wherever samples were available.

What this sample's time point label stands for: week 35, safety follow-up. Each vaccine dose, consisting of 300 ug of a 20-mer mutant IDH1 peptide in Montanide, was administered subcutaneously with topical imiquimod. Eight vaccinations were administered to patients in weeks 1, 3, 5, 7, 11, 15, 19 and 23, corresponding to visits V03 through V10. All donors had newly diagnosed IDH1-mutant astrocytomas of WHO grade 3 or 4 that showed loss of nuclear ATRX. The samples were drawn from NOA16, a multicentre, single-arm, open-label phase I trial in Germany that tested a mutant IDH1 peptide vaccine in humans for the first time. Genomic DNA for TCRB sequencing was isolated from EDTA blood with the DNeasy Blood and Tissue Kit. Results the study describes overall, beyond this receptor: Availability determined which PBMC samples were chosen for TCRB deep sequencing. No apparent relationship was observed between pseudoprogression and alterations in the top peripheral T cell clonotypes detected by TCRB sequencing. Across multiple MHC alleles, vaccine-induced immune responses were seen in around 93% of patients. According to the authors, sample limitations meant that analyses of patient blood samples could not be reproduced.

Library creation used the immunoSEQ multiplex PCR assay. The hsTCRB Kit was used according to the manufacturer's protocol to amplify rearranged TCR beta chain sequences. Sequencing of TCRB libraries was carried out on an Illumina MiSeq. Concerning the study's data processing: The proprietary platform of the kit vendor was used for demultiplexing, trimming and gene mapping. TCRdb provides this immuneACCESS table in a form limited to in-frame rearrangements. Some clones are lacking; in checked studies, under half of them reflect an unresolved V gene, and why the rest are absent is not known. From that table come the V and J calls and clone size; the DNA was used to work out D and trimming. The sample profile shows tens of thousands of clones; around 84% of them were found once. The top ten constitute about 4.2% of the sample. The CDR3 has 15 amino acids, counting the end cysteine and phenylalanine. Here the CDR3 DNA is all that survives: 45 bases in frame from base 1. The junction shows trimming of 2 bases on V and 8 bases on J, and the gene matches do not reach 9 bases of it. CDR1 and CDR2 are drawn from the germline V gene: MNHEY, SVGAGI.

Comment on this clone: Its antigen has not been determined. Base-call qualities are not available, and no considerably larger clone is one nucleotide away.

The sample in question was PBMCs, obtained from a glioma patient whose treatment included an IDH1 peptide vaccine. This sequence originates from a man aged 25-40 years with glioma. In this chain, TRBV6-5 is recombined with TRBJ1-2; 9 central bases correspond to TRBD1. At the DNA level, the sequence is TGTGCCAGCAGTTACATTCGGACAGGGGAGTACGGCTACACCTTC. Translated, it gives CASSYIRTGEYGYTF.